These 6 T cell receptor beta chains were all obtained from the same sample, sequenced in a study of T cells in Graves' hyperthyroidism and ophthalmopathy. RNA transcripts served as the template for amplifying TCR beta CDR3 regions. RT-PCR in the first round (using the HTBI primer set) targeted the TCR CDR3. TCRdb independently ran MiXCR on the multiplex PCR reads; one entry per CDR3 protein. The sample has about 500,000 distinct CDR3 sequences; roughly 18% are singletons. Material for sequencing was blood. These receptors all stem from a woman aged 18-29 years with Graves' ophthalmopathy.

The V call is TRBV5-1, the J call TRBJ2-6; D is perhaps TRBD1 or TRBD2 (5 bases each). The germline CDR1 and CDR2 sequences are SGHRS and YFSETQ. The V end lost 3 bases, the J end lost 0 bases, and 16 bases lay between the germline ends. This CDR3 is 18 amino acids long. The CDR3 DNA reads as TGCGCCAGCAGCTGGGGGAGAGATACAGCCTCTGGGGCCAACGTCCTGACTTTC. Amino acids: CASSWGRDTASGANVLTF. The complete variable domain, with remaining parts taken from reference TRBV5-1 and TRBJ2-6, reads KAGVTQTPRYLIKTRGQQVTLSCSPISGHRSVSWYQQTPGQGLQFLFEYFSETQRNKGNFPGRFSGRQFSNSRSEMNVSTLELGDSALYLCASSWGRDTASGANVLTFGAGSRLTVL.

A few counts support this clonotype. The V call is TRBV4-1, the J call TRBJ1-4; the match to TRBD1 covers 8 bases. Trimming took 4 bases from V and 7 from J; bases not matched to a gene: 5. This CDR3 contains 14 residues. Per the germline V gene, CDR1 is MGHRA and CDR2 is YSYEKL. CDR3 nucleotide sequence: TGCGCCAGCAGCCGGACAGGGAGCTCTGAAAAACTGTTTTTT. This codes for CASSRTGSSEKLFF.

This clonotype was seen many times. The chain recombines TRBV29-1 with TRBJ1-1; tentatively, D is TRBD1 (5 bases). The CDR3 runs to 16 residues. Germline-derived CDR1 and CDR2 are SQVTM and ANQGSEA. The V gene lost 4 bases and the J gene lost 1 base, with 19 bases spanning the gap. CDR3 sequence (DNA): TGCAGCGTTGGGGGATCGCGGGGCTCCAAGAACACTGAAGCTTTCTTT. It is translated as CSVGGSRGSKNTEAFF.

In regard to this clonotype: At one boundary the junction diverges from the germline segment, which might be a read error. The chain has TRBV28 and TRBJ1-2, with TRBD1 identical over 9 bases. This CDR3 has 16 amino acids. Germline lookup yields CDR1 MDHEN and CDR2 SYDVKM. The CDR3 here is CASSLSKGQGHYGYAF. DNA of the CDR3: TGTGCCAGCAGTTTATCAAAGGGACAGGGACACTATGGCTACGCCTTC.

This clonotype was counted at least ten times. The CDR3 region is CASTPGDTLILLSYEQYF. CDR3 nucleotide sequence: TGTGCCAGCACGCCGGGAGACACCCTTATCCTTCTCTCCTACGAGCAGTACTTC. The chain employs TRBV12-3 or TRBV12-4 and TRBJ2-7; maybe TRBD2 (6 bases). The CDR3 is made up of 18 amino acids. Trimming cost V 7 bases and J 0 bases, with 25 bases left between them.

Many counts were recorded for this clonotype. The chain has TRBV30 and TRBJ1-1; D ambiguous. Germline CDR1 is GTSNPN and CDR2 is SVGIG (reference sequence). The CDR3 contains 12 residues. Trimming removed 2 bases at V and 7 bases at J, with 11 bases between. DNA of the CDR3: TGTGCCTGGAGTCCCCCGGATGATGAAGCTTTCTTT. Encoded protein: CAWSPPDDEAFF. Drawing the rest from reference TRBV30 and TRBJ1-1, the complete variable domain is SQTIHQWPATLVQPVGSPLSLECTVEGTSNPNLYWYRQAAGRGLQLLFYSVGIGQISSEVPQNLSASRPQDRQFILSSKKLLLSDSGFYLCAWSPPDDEAFFGQGTRLTVV.